This passage covers 30 T cell receptor beta chains from one sample sequenced in a study of T cells in localized non-small cell lung cancer. The data were produced by immunoSEQ multiplex PCR, yet TCRdb's version contains in-frame clones alone and is incomplete. The sample records approximately 72,000 clones, approximately 84% being singletons. The input for sequencing was peripheral blood, taken before any cancer treatment. The source of these receptors is a female donor aged 60 or older with stage I lung adenocarcinoma.

The V gene is TRBV5-1, the J gene TRBJ2-2; TRBD1 is a possible D gene (5 bases). Germline V CDR1 and CDR2: SGHRS, YFSETQ. V lost 3 bases and J 1 base, leaving 10 bases between the germline ends. The CDR3 runs to 15 residues. CDR3: CASSSQGKNTGELFF. The DNA for the CDR3 is TGCGCCAGCAGCTCGCAGGGCAAGAACACCGGGGAGCTGTTTTTT.

The chain carries TRBV30 and TRBJ2-5, with D perhaps TRBD1 or TRBD2 (5 bases each). The CDR3 contains 12 residues. In germline, CDR1 is GTSNPN, CDR2 SVGIG (reference sequence). V was shortened by 2 bases and J by 4 bases, with 8 bases between the two germline ends. Here the CDR3 reads CAWSPGTETQYF. The CDR3 DNA sequence: TGTGCCTGGAGTCCCGGGACAGAGACCCAGTACTTC.

The rearrangement uses TRBV19 and TRBJ1-2; D gene uncertain. Looked up from germline, CDR1 is LNHDA and CDR2 is SQIVND (reference sequence). V lost 5 bases and J 0 bases, leaving 13 bases between the germline ends. The CDR3 sequence is 15 residues long. This CDR3 reads CASSSFDRANYGYTF. CDR3 DNA: TGTGCCAGTAGTTCCTTCGACCGAGCTAACTATGGCTACACCTTC. Full variable domain (outside the CDR3, taken from reference TRBV19 and TRBJ1-2): DGGITQSPKYLFRKEGQNVTLSCEQNLNHDAMYWYRQDPGQGLRLIYYSQIVNDFQKGDIAEGYSVSREKKESFPLTVTSAQKNPTAFYLCASSSFDRANYGYTFGSGTRLTVV.

This chain links TRBV11-2 with TRBJ1-3; D unclear. The CDR3 runs 15 residues. V lost 1 base, J lost 2 bases, and 9 bases lay in between. Germline V gene data show CDR1 as SGHAT and CDR2 as FQNNGV. As DNA, the CDR3 is TGTGCCAGCAGCTTAGCAGTAGGGACTGGAAACACCATATATTTT. Its protein product is CASSLAVGTGNTIYF.

The J gene is TRBJ2-2, the V gene TRBV18; D gene ambiguous. Trimming pared 2 bases from V and 4 bases from J, leaving 17 bases between. This CDR3 is built from 17 residues. Germline values: CDR1 KGHSH, CDR2 LQKENI. CDR3 in DNA: TGTGCCAGCTCACCAAATTCGCAGCTTCTTTCCACCGGGGAGCTGTTTTTT. It specifies CASSPNSQLLSTGELFF.

The CDR3 bases are TGTGCCAGCAGCTTAGGCAGGGCCAACGAGCAGTACTTC. Its translation is CASSLGRANEQYF. V is TRBV11-2 and J is TRBJ2-7, with D possibly matching TRBD1 (5 bases). CDR1 and CDR2 (germline): SGHAT, FQNNGV. The CDR3 sequence is 13 residues long. Trimming removed 1 base from V and 5 bases from J, with 9 bases in between. Looking up the rest from reference TRBV11-2 and TRBJ2-7 gives the full variable domain: EAGVAQSPRYKIIEKRQSVAFWCNPISGHATLYWYQQILGQGPKLLIQFQNNGVVDDSQLPKDRFSAERLKGVDSTLKIQPAKLEDSAVYLCASSLGRANEQYFGPGTRLTVT.

This chain uses TRBV19 with TRBJ2-7, with 10 positions matching TRBD1. J lost 3 bases, V lost 5 bases, and 7 bases had no gene match. The CDR3 totals 15 residues. Germline V gene lookup returns CDR1 LNHDA and CDR2 SQIVND (reference sequence). The CDR3 DNA follows: TGTGCCAGTAGTTTGCGACAGGGGGCCTTCTACGAGCAGTACTTC. Translating gives CASSLRQGAFYEQYF. The whole variable domain, remainder taken from reference TRBV19 and TRBJ2-7, is DGGITQSPKYLFRKEGQNVTLSCEQNLNHDAMYWYRQDPGQGLRLIYYSQIVNDFQKGDIAEGYSVSREKKESFPLTVTSAQKNPTAFYLCASSLRQGAFYEQYFGPGTRLTVT.

The chain combines TRBV5-4 with TRBJ2-5, with D possibly matching TRBD1 (5 bases). The CDR3 totals 13 residues. Germline values: CDR1 SGHNT, CDR2 YYREEE (reference sequence). Trimming shortened V by 0 bases and J by 2 bases, and 5 bases separated the two germline ends. The CDR3 here is CASSLGQQETQYF. DNA of the CDR3: TGTGCCAGCAGCTTGGGACAGCAAGAGACCCAGTACTTC.

CDR3 sequence reads: CASSTGLAGGNTGELFF. The CDR3 bases are TGCGCCAGCAGCACTGGACTAGCGGGAGGTAACACCGGGGAGCTGTTTTTT. This chain connects TRBV5-1 to TRBJ2-2; 14 nucleotides agree with TRBD2. Germline V gene data show CDR1 as SGHRS and CDR2 as YFSETQ. V was clipped by 4 bases and J by 2 bases; unmatched bases: 4. The CDR3 contains 17 residues.

The chain couples TRBV18 to TRBJ2-7; 9 nucleotides agree with TRBD1. This CDR3 comprises 13 residues. J gave up 9 bases and V 0 bases, and 3 bases lay outside the gene matches. Germline V gene sequence: CDR1 KGHSH, CDR2 LQKENI. CDR3 sequence reads: CASSPPGTGWQYF. CDR3 bases: TGTGCCAGCTCACCACCCGGGACAGGGTGGCAGTACTTC.

This clone was seen a few times. The J gene is TRBJ2-7, the V gene TRBV29-1, with D tentatively TRBD2 (7 bases). V gave up 4 bases and J gave up 3 bases, with 22 bases separating them. Germline CDR1 reads SQVTM; CDR2 reads ANQGSEA. CDR3 length: 16 residues. CDR3 residues: CSVVGTDAGAGYEQYF. Here the CDR3 DNA reads TGCAGCGTTGTGGGGACCGACGCGGGGGCAGGCTACGAGCAGTACTTC.

This clone was observed once. The rearrangement links TRBV5-4 to TRBJ2-7; 11 bases agree with TRBD2. V was pared by 1 base and J by 5 bases, with 8 bases of the junction left unmatched. This CDR3 contains 16 residues. Germline CDR1 reads SGHNT; CDR2 reads YYREEE (reference sequence). The CDR3 coding sequence is TGTGCCAGCAGCTTGCCTACTAGCGGGAGACTCCACGAGCAGTACTTC. Protein: CASSLPTSGRLHEQYF. Variable domain in full (rest from reference TRBV5-4 and TRBJ2-7): ETGVTQSPTHLIKTRGQQVTLRCSSQSGHNTVSWYQQALGQGPQFIFQYYREEENGRGNFPPRFSGLQFPNYSSELNVNALELDDSALYLCASSLPTSGRLHEQYFGPGTRLTVT.

This clone showed up just a few times. The V call is TRBV10-3, the J call TRBJ1-5, with TRBD1 as a possible D gene (5 bases). Trimming pared 3 bases from V and 11 bases from J, leaving 14 bases between. Germline V gene lookup returns CDR1 ENHRY and CDR2 SYGVKD. The CDR3 contains 13 residues. CDR3 sequence: CAISDGGGRAQHF. The CDR3 DNA is TGTGCCATCAGTGATGGAGGAGGCAGGGCCCAGCATTTT.

This chain links TRBV15 with TRBJ2-5; 7 bases agree with TRBD1. The CDR3 is made up of 17 amino acids. Germline CDR1 reads LNHNV; CDR2 reads YYDKDF (reference sequence). The V and J ends lost 1 base and 4 bases, in that order; junction bases with no gene match: 12. The CDR3: CATSRGAGGRGVETQYF. CDR3 nucleotides: TGTGCCACCAGCAGAGGGGCAGGGGGTAGAGGAGTAGAGACCCAGTACTTC.

The chain joins TRBV9 to TRBJ1-4, with TRBD1 identical over 12 bases. CDR1 and CDR2 from the germline V gene are SGDLS and YYNGEE. The CDR3 sequence is 17 residues long. V trimming: 4 bases; J trimming: 8 bases; junction bases outside the gene matches: 12. Written as DNA, the CDR3 is TGTGCCAGCAGCAGGGACAGGGGGCAGCAAATTGGGGAAAAACTGTTTTTT. This encodes CASSRDRGQQIGEKLFF.

CDR3 protein: CASSSRGPNTEAFF. In nucleotides, the CDR3 is TGTGCCAGTAGTTCCAGGGGACCTAACACTGAAGCTTTCTTT. The chain couples TRBV19 to TRBJ1-1; perhaps TRBD1 as D (6 bases). The CDR3 loop spans 14 amino acids. From germline, CDR1 is LNHDA and CDR2 SQIVND (reference sequence). The germline V and J ends were trimmed by 5 bases and 2 bases, with 12 bases remaining between them.

This sequence joins TRBV28 and TRBJ2-7; either TRBD1 or TRBD2 may fit D (6 bases each). V was shortened by 3 bases and J by 6 bases, with 24 bases between the two germline ends. CDR3 size: 17 residues. CDR1 is MDHEN, CDR2 SYDVKM, per germline. The CDR3 nucleotides are TGTGCCAGCAGTTTTGAATCCCCCGGAGGGGGAAAACGCGAGCAGTACTTC. Translating gives CASSFESPGGGKREQYF.

The V gene is TRBV5-1, the J gene TRBJ2-1; 8 positions agree with TRBD1. In germline, CDR1 is SGHRS, CDR2 YFSETQ. The CDR3 contains 16 residues. Trimming took 5 bases from V and 4 from J; bases not matched to a gene: 11. CDR3 residues: CASSLRFGQGYNEQFF. In DNA form, the CDR3 reads TGCGCCAGCAGTCTGAGGTTTGGACAGGGATACAATGAGCAGTTCTTC.

The chain has TRBV11-2 and TRBJ2-7; D is undetermined. Germline loops: CDR1 SGHAT, CDR2 FQNNGV. The germline V and J ends were trimmed by 1 base and 1 base, with 5 bases remaining between them. The CDR3 covers 13 residues. CDR3 DNA: TGTGCCAGCAGCTTAGTACAGTCCTACGAGCAGTACTTC. Translated: CASSLVQSYEQYF.

The V gene is TRBV7-9, the J gene TRBJ1-3; maybe TRBD1 (5 bases). The CDR3 has 17 residues. The V and J ends lost 3 bases and 3 bases respectively, with 18 bases between them. CDR1 and CDR2 (germline): SEHNR, FQNEAQ (reference sequence). The CDR3 nucleotides read TGTGCCAGCAGCTTGGGCGTGGGAGACAGAAATGGAAACACCATATATTTT. Protein: CASSLGVGDRNGNTIYF.

The chain carries TRBV19 and TRBJ1-1, with D perhaps matching TRBD1 (6 bases). V lost 5 bases and J lost 0, with 13 bases in between. Germline V gene sequence: CDR1 LNHDA, CDR2 SQIVND (reference sequence). The CDR3 contains 15 residues. The CDR3 region is CASSDQGLMNTEAFF. For the CDR3, the DNA is TGTGCCAGTAGTGATCAGGGGCTCATGAACACTGAAGCTTTCTTT.

The rearrangement links TRBV5-6 to TRBJ1-5; no clear D. Germline values: CDR1 SGHDT, CDR2 YYEEEE. The CDR3 contains 16 residues. Trimming removed 0 bases at V and 0 bases at J, with 10 bases between. The CDR3 reads CASSLGLFASNQPQHF. In nucleotides, the CDR3 is TGTGCCAGCAGCTTGGGGCTGTTTGCTAGCAATCAGCCCCAGCATTTT.

The V gene is TRBV6-6, the J gene TRBJ2-1; 10 nucleotides agree with TRBD2. The V segment lost 6 bases and the J segment 9 bases; nucleotides outside the gene matches: 14. Germline CDR1 MNHNY, CDR2 SVGAGI (reference sequence). The CDR3 consists of 16 residues. The DNA for the CDR3 is TGTGCCAGCAGACAGAAGAGCGGGGGGGCCTTGACTGAGCAGTTCTTC. Translating it yields CASRQKSGGALTEQFF.

The chain links TRBV5-1 to TRBJ2-1; TRBD2 matches at 9 bases. V lost 3 bases, J lost 4 bases, and 5 bases stayed unmatched. The CDR3 totals 15 residues. From germline, CDR1 is SGHRS and CDR2 YFSETQ. The CDR3 spells CASSSFSGGYNEQFF. Here the CDR3 DNA reads TGCGCCAGCAGCTCGTTTAGCGGGGGTTACAATGAGCAGTTCTTC.

V is TRBV2 and J is TRBJ1-1; D gene ambiguous. Germline V CDR1 and CDR2: SNHLY, FYNNEI. The CDR3 length is 13 residues. Trimming took 5 bases from V and 5 from J, leaving 12 bases between them. For the CDR3, the DNA is TGTGCCAGCAGTCCCCGCCAGACGACTGAAGCTTTCTTT. This encodes CASSPRQTTEAFF.

The chain carries TRBV18 and TRBJ1-2; 7 bases are a match to TRBD1. Losses at the gene ends were 4 bases for V and 7 bases for J; bases not matched to a gene: 6. The germline V gene has CDR1 KGHSH and CDR2 LQKENI. The CDR3 length is 13 residues. This CDR3 reads CASSLLGQLGYTF. CDR3 coding DNA: TGTGCCAGCTCACTTTTGGGACAGCTTGGCTACACCTTC.

The chain uses TRBV28 and TRBJ1-1, with 7 bases matching TRBD1. CDR1 is MDHEN, CDR2 SYDVKM, per germline. Trimming at V came to 6 bases and at J to 0 bases, leaving 7 bases not matched to a gene. The CDR3 loop spans 15 amino acids. For the CDR3, the DNA is TGTGCCAGCAGGTCCGGGACAGCGATGAACACTGAAGCTTTCTTT. It translates to CASRSGTAMNTEAFF.

This chain links TRBV7-9 with TRBJ1-4; the D gene is possibly TRBD1 (6 bases). Germline V lookup: CDR1 SEHNR, CDR2 FQNEAQ (reference sequence). Trimming took 0 bases from V and 5 from J, leaving 10 bases between them. The CDR3 runs to 15 residues. This chain's CDR3 is CASSLAGGGNEKLFF. Here the CDR3 DNA reads TGTGCCAGCAGCTTAGCAGGGGGAGGAAATGAAAAACTGTTTTTT.

The CDR3 here is CASSEAGGGNGYTF. Here the CDR3 DNA reads TGTGCCAGCAGTGAAGCAGGGGGGGGCAATGGCTACACCTTC. V is TRBV2 and J is TRBJ1-2, with a weak D call TRBD1 (6 bases). Trimming took 0 bases from V and 6 from J, leaving 11 bases between them. The germline gives CDR1 SNHLY, CDR2 FYNNEI. The CDR3 covers 14 residues.

The V and J genes are TRBV27 and TRBJ2-3; D is undetermined. V dropped 5 bases and J dropped 2 bases, with 8 bases sitting between them. CDR3 length: 13 residues. Per the germline V gene, CDR1 is MNHEY and CDR2 is SMNVEV (reference sequence). The chain's CDR3 is CASSNYITDTQYF. DNA for the CDR3: TGTGCCAGCAGTAACTATATCACAGATACGCAGTATTTT.